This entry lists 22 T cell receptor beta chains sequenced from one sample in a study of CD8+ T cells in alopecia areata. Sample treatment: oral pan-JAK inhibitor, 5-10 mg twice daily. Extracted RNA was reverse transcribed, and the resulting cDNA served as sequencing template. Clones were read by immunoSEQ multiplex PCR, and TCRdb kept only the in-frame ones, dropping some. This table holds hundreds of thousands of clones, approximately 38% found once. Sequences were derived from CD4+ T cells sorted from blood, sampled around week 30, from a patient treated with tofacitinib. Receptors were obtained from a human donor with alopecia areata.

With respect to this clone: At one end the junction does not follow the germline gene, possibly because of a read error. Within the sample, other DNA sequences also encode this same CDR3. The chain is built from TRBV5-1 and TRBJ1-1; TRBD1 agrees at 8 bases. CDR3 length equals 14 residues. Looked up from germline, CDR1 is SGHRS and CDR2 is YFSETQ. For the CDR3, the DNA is TGCGCCAGCAGCTTGGAACAGGGGGGCACTGAAGCCTTCTTT. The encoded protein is CASSLEQGGTEAFF.

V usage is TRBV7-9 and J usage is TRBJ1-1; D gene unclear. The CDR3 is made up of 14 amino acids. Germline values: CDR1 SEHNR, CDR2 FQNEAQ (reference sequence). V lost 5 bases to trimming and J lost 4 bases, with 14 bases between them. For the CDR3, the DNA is TGTGCCAGCAGCCTTAGGACGGGAGGCACTGAAGCTTTCTTT. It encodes CASSLRTGGTEAFF.

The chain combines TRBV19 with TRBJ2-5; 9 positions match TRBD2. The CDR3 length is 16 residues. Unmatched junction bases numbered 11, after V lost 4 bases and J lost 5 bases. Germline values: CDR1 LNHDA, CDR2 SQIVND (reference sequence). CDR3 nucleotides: TGTGCCAGTAGTAGGGGAGTAGCGGGAGAGCGGGAGACCCAGTACTTC. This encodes CASSRGVAGERETQYF.

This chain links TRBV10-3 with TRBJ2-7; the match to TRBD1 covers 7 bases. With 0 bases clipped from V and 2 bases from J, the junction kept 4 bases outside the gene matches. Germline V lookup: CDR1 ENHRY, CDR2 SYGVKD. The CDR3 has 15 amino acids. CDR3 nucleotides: TGTGCCATCAGTGAGTCTGGACAGGTACCCTACGAGCAGTACTTC. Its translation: CAISESGQVPYEQYF.

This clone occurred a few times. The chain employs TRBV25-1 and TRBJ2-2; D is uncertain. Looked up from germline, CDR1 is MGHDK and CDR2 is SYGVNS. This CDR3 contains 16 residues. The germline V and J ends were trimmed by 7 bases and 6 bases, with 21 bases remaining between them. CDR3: CASTALGIGSAGELFF. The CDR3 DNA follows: TGTGCCAGCACCGCCTTGGGTATCGGTTCGGCCGGGGAGCTGTTTTTT.

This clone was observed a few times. In DNA form, the CDR3 reads TGCAGCGTTGAGGGTACAGGGCCCGAACTGTTTTTT. Protein sequence: CSVEGTGPELFF. This rearrangement joins TRBV29-1 to TRBJ1-4; tentatively, D is TRBD1 (6 bases). Germline CDR1 SQVTM, CDR2 ANQGSEA. The V end lost 3 bases, the J end lost 12 bases, and 14 bases lay between the germline ends. The CDR3 is 12 amino acids.

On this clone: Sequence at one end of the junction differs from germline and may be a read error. The CDR3 loop reads CASSLGGTGGNQPQHF. The CDR3 DNA reads TGTGCCAGCAGCTTAGGAGGGACAGGGGGCAACCAGCCCCAGCATTTT. The chain is built from TRBV7-8 and TRBJ1-5; 12 nucleotides match TRBD1. This CDR3 is 16 amino acids long. CDR1 is SGHVS, CDR2 FQNEAQ, per germline. The full variable domain, rest sourced from reference TRBV7-8 and TRBJ1-5, is GAGVSQSPRYKVAKRGQDVALRCDPISGHVSLFWYQQALGQGPEFLTYFQNEAQLDKSGLPSDRFFAERPEGSVSTLKIQRTQQEDSAVYLCASSLGGTGGNQPQHFGDGTRLSIL.

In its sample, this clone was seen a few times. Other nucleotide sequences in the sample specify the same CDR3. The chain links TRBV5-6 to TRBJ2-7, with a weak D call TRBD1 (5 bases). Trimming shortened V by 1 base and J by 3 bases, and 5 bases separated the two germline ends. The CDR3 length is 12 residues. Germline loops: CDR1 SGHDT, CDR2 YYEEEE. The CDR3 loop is CASSLQGYEQYF. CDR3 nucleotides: TGTGCCAGCAGCTTGCAGGGCTACGAGCAGTACTTC.

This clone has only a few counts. The CDR3 loop is CASSSGQNSYEQYF. Written as DNA, the CDR3 is TGTGCCAGCAGCTCGGGACAGAACTCCTACGAGCAGTACTTC. V is TRBV6-5 and J is TRBJ2-7; 7 bases agree with TRBD1. The CDR3 length is 14 residues. Germline V gene data show CDR1 as MNHEY and CDR2 as SVGAGI. V was clipped by 6 bases and J by 0 bases; unmatched bases: 5.

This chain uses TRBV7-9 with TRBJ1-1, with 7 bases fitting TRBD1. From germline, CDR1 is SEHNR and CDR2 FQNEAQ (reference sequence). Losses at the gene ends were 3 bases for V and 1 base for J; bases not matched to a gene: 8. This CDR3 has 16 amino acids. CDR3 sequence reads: CASSLGSGQTNTEAFF. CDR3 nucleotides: TGTGCCAGCAGCTTGGGGTCGGGACAGACGAACACTGAAGCTTTCTTT.

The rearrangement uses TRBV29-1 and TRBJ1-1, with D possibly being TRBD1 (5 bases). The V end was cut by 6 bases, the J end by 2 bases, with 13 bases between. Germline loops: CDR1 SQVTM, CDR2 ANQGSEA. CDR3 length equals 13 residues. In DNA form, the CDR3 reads TGCAGCGTAAGCCCGGGGGGTAACACTGAAGCTTTCTTT. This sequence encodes CSVSPGGNTEAFF.

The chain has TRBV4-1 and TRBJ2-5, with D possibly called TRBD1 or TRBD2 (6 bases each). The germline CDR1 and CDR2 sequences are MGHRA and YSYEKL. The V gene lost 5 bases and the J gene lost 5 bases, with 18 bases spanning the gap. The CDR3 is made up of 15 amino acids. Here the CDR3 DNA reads TGCGCCAGCAGCTCCCGACTAGTGAGGGGGGAGACCCAGTACTTC. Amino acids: CASSSRLVRGETQYF.

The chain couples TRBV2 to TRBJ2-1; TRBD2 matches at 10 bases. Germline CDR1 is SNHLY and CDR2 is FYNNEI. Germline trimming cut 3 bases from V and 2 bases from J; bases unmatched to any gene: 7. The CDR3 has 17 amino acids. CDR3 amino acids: CASSDPGLAATYNEQFF. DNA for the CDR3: TGTGCCAGCAGTGACCCCGGACTAGCGGCGACCTACAATGAGCAGTTCTTC.

CDR3 nucleotide sequence: TGTGCCAGCAGCGCAGAGGGTCAAGGCGGTAATTCACCCCTCCACTTT. Protein sequence: CASSAEGQGGNSPLHF. J is TRBJ1-6 and V is TRBV9, with D hard to call. The germline V and J ends were trimmed by 3 bases and 6 bases, with 16 bases remaining between them. This CDR3 spans 16 amino acids. CDR1 SGDLS and CDR2 YYNGEE come from the germline V gene. Full variable domain (rest looked up from reference TRBV9 and TRBJ1-6): DSGVTQTPKHLITATGQRVTLRCSPRSGDLSVYWYQQSLDQGLQFLIQYYNGEERAKGNILERFSAQQFPDLHSELNLSSLELGDSALYFCASSAEGQGGNSPLHFGNGTRLTVT.

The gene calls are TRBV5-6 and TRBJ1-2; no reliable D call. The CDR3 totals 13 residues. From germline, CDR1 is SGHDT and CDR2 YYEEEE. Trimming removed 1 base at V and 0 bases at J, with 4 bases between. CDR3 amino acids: CASSLSTNYGYTF. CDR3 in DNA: TGTGCCAGCAGCTTGTCAACTAACTATGGCTACACCTTC. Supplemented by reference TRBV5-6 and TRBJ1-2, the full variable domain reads DAGVTQSPTHLIKTRGQQVTLRCSPKSGHDTVSWYQQALGQGPQFIFQYYEEEERQRGNFPDRFSGHQFPNYSSELNVNALLLGDSALYLCASSLSTNYGYTFGSGTRLTVV.

The CDR3, as DNA: TGTGCCAGCAGCCTAATGAGGAACGAGCAGTACTTC. Its protein is CASSLMRNEQYF. This sequence joins TRBV5-6 and TRBJ2-7; no definite D call. The CDR3 has 12 residues. V was clipped by 4 bases and J by 5 bases, with 10 bases between them. Per the germline V gene, CDR1 is SGHDT and CDR2 is YYEEEE.

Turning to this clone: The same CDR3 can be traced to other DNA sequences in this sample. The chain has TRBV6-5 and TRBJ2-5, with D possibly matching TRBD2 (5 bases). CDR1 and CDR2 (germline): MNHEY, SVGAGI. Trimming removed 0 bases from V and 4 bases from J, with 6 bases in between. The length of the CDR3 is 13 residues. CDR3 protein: CASSYSGRETQYF. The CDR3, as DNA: TGTGCCAGCAGTTACTCAGGGAGAGAGACCCAGTACTTC.

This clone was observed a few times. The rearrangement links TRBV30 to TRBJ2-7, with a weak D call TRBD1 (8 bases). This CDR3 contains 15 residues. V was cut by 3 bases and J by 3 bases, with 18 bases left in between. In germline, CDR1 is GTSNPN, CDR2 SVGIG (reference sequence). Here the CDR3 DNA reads TGTGCCTGGAGGGCTAAAAACAGGGGGGGCTACGAGCAGTACTTC. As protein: CAWRAKNRGGYEQYF.

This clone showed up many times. CDR3 sequence reads: CASRTGGRALDTQYF. CDR3 nucleotides: TGTGCCAGCAGAACCGGAGGGAGGGCCCTAGATACGCAGTATTTT. J is TRBJ2-3 and V is TRBV5-4, with 7 bases that match TRBD2. This CDR3 region has 15 residues. The V gene end was trimmed by 5 bases and the J gene end by 5 bases; junction bases not matched to a gene: 11. CDR1 is SGHNT, CDR2 YYREEE, per germline (reference sequence).

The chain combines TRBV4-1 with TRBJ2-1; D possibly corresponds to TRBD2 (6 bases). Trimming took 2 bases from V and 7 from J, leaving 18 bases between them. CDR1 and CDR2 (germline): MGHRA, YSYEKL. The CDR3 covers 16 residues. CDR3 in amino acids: CASSQRLVLAGNEQFF. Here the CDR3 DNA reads TGCGCCAGCAGCCAACGACTAGTTCTGGCGGGGAATGAGCAGTTCTTC.

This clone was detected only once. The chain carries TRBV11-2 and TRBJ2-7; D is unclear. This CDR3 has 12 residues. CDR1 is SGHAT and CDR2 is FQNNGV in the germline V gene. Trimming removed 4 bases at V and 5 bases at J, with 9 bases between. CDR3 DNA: TGTGCCAGCAGCTCGGACCGGAACGAGCAGTACTTC. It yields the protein CASSSDRNEQYF.

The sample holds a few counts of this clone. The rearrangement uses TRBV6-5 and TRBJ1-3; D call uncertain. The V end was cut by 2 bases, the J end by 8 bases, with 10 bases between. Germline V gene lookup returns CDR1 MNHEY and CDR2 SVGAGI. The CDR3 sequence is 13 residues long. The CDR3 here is CASSYSYGYTIYF. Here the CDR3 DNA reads TGTGCCAGCAGTTACAGTTACGGCTACACCATATATTTT.